The 23 T cell receptor beta chains below come from one sample, sequenced in a study of shared clonotypes between healthy human individuals. Profiling relied on immunoSEQ multiplex PCR, and the TCRdb table lists in-frame clones only, not all of them. Here the sample spans roughly 2.4 million clones, around 95% being singletons. Sequencing was carried out using naive CD4+ T cells sorted from blood. Sample subset: CD45RA+ positively selected. Receptor source: a man younger than 35 in good health.

The chain carries TRBV7-9 and TRBJ2-5; D gene unclear. Germline CDR1 and CDR2: SEHNR and FQNEAQ (reference sequence). V lost 5 bases and J lost 3, with 13 bases in between. There are 14 residues in the CDR3. The CDR3 sequence: CASSPRGSKETQYF. For the CDR3, the DNA is TGTGCCAGCAGCCCAAGAGGTAGCAAAGAGACCCAGTACTTC.

The rearrangement links TRBV5-1 to TRBJ2-7; D gene uncertain. Germline V CDR1 and CDR2: SGHRS, YFSETQ. Trimming removed 1 base at V and 3 bases at J, with 11 bases between. The CDR3 has 14 amino acids. The CDR3, as DNA: TGCGCCAGCAGCTTGCGGGCAGGATACTACGAGCAGTACTTC. Protein sequence: CASSLRAGYYEQYF.

This rearrangement joins TRBV7-3 to TRBJ2-2; no clear D gene. V lost 5 bases, J lost 0 bases, and 10 bases lay in between. Looked up from germline, CDR1 is SGHTA and CDR2 is FQGTGA. There are 15 residues in the CDR3. The CDR3 loop reads CASSMDPSNTGELFF. Here the CDR3 DNA reads TGTGCCAGCAGCATGGACCCGTCGAACACCGGGGAGCTGTTTTTT.

This clone was detected only once. Additional DNA sequences in this sample encode the identical CDR3. This chain links TRBV11-2 with TRBJ2-3; D might be TRBD2 (6 bases). The length of the CDR3 is 14 residues. Trimming removed 0 bases at V and 3 bases at J, with 7 bases between. Looked up from germline, CDR1 is SGHAT and CDR2 is FQNNGV. CDR3 bases: TGTGCCAGCAGCTTAGACGGGGGAACAGATACGCAGTATTTT. This codes for CASSLDGGTDTQYF.

The V and J genes are TRBV4-3 and TRBJ2-1; D remains ambiguous. The CDR3 has 15 amino acids. V was pared by 5 bases and J by 4 bases, with 15 bases between. Germline CDR1 LGHNA, CDR2 YSLEER. In DNA form, the CDR3 reads TGCGCCAGCAGCTACGACCCGGTAAGGTACAATGAGCAGTTCTTC. Amino acid sequence: CASSYDPVRYNEQFF.

The chain couples TRBV7-9 to TRBJ1-4, with TRBD1 matching 7 bases. V lost 5 bases, J lost 3 bases, and 6 bases stayed unmatched. The CDR3 covers 15 residues. Germline values: CDR1 SEHNR, CDR2 FQNEAQ (reference sequence). The CDR3 is CASSPRQGANEKLFF. The CDR3 DNA reads TGTGCCAGCAGCCCCAGACAGGGAGCTAATGAAAAACTGTTTTTT.

This CDR3 reads CASSPYLRGRGGNQPQHF. The CDR3 DNA reads as TGTGCCAGCAGCCCCTACCTCAGGGGGAGAGGTGGCAATCAGCCCCAGCATTTT. This sequence joins TRBV7-8 and TRBJ1-5; 7 bases line up with TRBD1. This CDR3 contains 18 residues. V was pared by 5 bases and J by 2 bases, with 15 bases of the junction left unmatched. CDR1 is SGHVS and CDR2 is FQNEAQ in the germline V gene. Supplemented by reference TRBV7-8 and TRBJ1-5, the full variable domain reads GAGVSQSPRYKVAKRGQDVALRCDPISGHVSLFWYQQALGQGPEFLTYFQNEAQLDKSGLPSDRFFAERPEGSVSTLKIQRTQQEDSAVYLCASSPYLRGRGGNQPQHFGDGTRLSIL.

The chain carries TRBV2 and TRBJ1-5; 8 bases match TRBD1. CDR1 and CDR2 from the germline V gene are SNHLY and FYNNEI. V dropped 4 bases and J dropped 7; count of bases not matched to a gene: 6. The CDR3 contains 14 residues. The CDR3 is CASSGAGGRQPQHF. The CDR3 region has the DNA TGTGCCAGCAGTGGGGCAGGGGGCCGCCAGCCCCAGCATTTT.

CDR3 coding DNA: TGCGCCAGCAGGTCCACAGAAGCACCACAGTGGGAGACCCAGTACTTC. Protein sequence: CASRSTEAPQWETQYF. The gene calls are TRBV5-1 and TRBJ2-5; D unresolved. The CDR3 has 16 amino acids. V lost 5 bases and J 5 bases, leaving 22 bases between the germline ends. Germline V gene lookup returns CDR1 SGHRS and CDR2 YFSETQ.

Only one count was recorded for this clone. This chain connects TRBV30 to TRBJ1-6, with 8 nucleotides matching TRBD1. V lost 5 bases to trimming and J lost 0 bases; unmatched junction nucleotides: 9. Germline V CDR1 and CDR2: GTSNPN, SVGIG (reference sequence). This CDR3 region has 17 residues. The CDR3 sequence: CAWGRDRPSSYNSPLHF. In DNA, the CDR3 is TGTGCCTGGGGCCGGGACAGGCCTAGCTCCTATAATTCACCCCTCCACTTT.

The rearrangement joins TRBV10-2 to TRBJ2-5; D is possibly TRBD2 (6 bases). The CDR3 totals 14 residues. Trimming shortened V by 7 bases and J by 1 base, and 13 bases separated the two germline ends. The V gene's germline CDR1 is WSHSY and CDR2 SAAADI. CDR3 loop: CASKASARQETQYF. CDR3 nucleotides: TGCGCCAGCAAGGCTAGCGCACGCCAAGAGACCCAGTACTTC.

This chain links TRBV19 with TRBJ1-5, with D perhaps TRBD1 (6 bases). Germline CDR1 is LNHDA and CDR2 is SQIVND (reference sequence). This CDR3 is built from 16 residues. V shed 3 bases and J shed 2 bases, with 14 bases lying between them. This CDR3 is CASSIEAGGGNQPQHF. As DNA, the CDR3 is TGTGCCAGTAGTATCGAGGCGGGGGGCGGCAATCAGCCCCAGCATTTT.

The chain has TRBV28 and TRBJ2-2; D could derive from TRBD1 or TRBD2 (6 bases each). V shed 11 bases and J shed 2 bases, with 21 bases lying between them. The CDR3 has 16 residues. Germline V CDR1 and CDR2: MDHEN, SYDVKM. CDR3 sequence: CASSPPPGANTGELFF. The CDR3 bases are TGTGCCTCCTCACCACCTCCGGGGGCAAACACCGGGGAGCTGTTTTTT.

About this clone: Other nucleotide sequences from this sample produce the same CDR3. J is TRBJ2-3 and V is TRBV6-5; unclear D gene. V lost 4 bases and J lost 3, with 5 bases in between. There are 12 residues in the CDR3. Germline-derived CDR1 and CDR2 are MNHEY and SVGAGI. CDR3 loop: CASSSSTDTQYF. CDR3 nucleotide sequence: TGTGCCAGCAGTTCTTCTACAGATACGCAGTATTTT.

This chain joins TRBV6-6 and TRBJ2-2; unclear D gene. The CDR3 length is 14 residues. V dropped 3 bases and J dropped 5 bases, with 10 bases sitting between them. The germline V gene has CDR1 MNHNY and CDR2 SVGAGI (reference sequence). CDR3 sequence (DNA): TGTGCCAGCAGTTATGACGCGTTTACCGGGGAGCTGTTTTTT. It codes for CASSYDAFTGELFF.

This clone was counted a single time. Within the sample, other DNA sequences also encode this same CDR3. The chain employs TRBV29-1 and TRBJ2-7, with D possibly being TRBD1 (6 bases). In germline, CDR1 is SQVTM, CDR2 ANQGSEA. V was trimmed by 7 bases and J by 2 bases, leaving 12 bases between them. The CDR3 totals 12 residues. CDR3 protein: CSAGGPTYEQYF. The CDR3, as DNA: TGCAGCGCTGGGGGCCCTACCTACGAGCAGTACTTC.

The chain has TRBV6-5 and TRBJ1-2; D unclear. The CDR3 has 15 amino acids. V was shortened by 0 bases and J by 4 bases, with 12 bases between the two germline ends. Germline V CDR1 and CDR2: MNHEY, SVGAGI. For the CDR3, the DNA is TGTGCCAGCAGTTACTCGGGGTCGACAAGCTATGGCTACACCTTC. It codes for CASSYSGSTSYGYTF.

A note on this clone: The sample contains more than one DNA sequence encoding this CDR3. This chain uses TRBV6-5 with TRBJ2-7, with a tentative D call TRBD1 (6 bases). The germline V and J ends were trimmed by 6 bases and 4 bases, with 13 bases remaining between them. This CDR3 contains 13 residues. CDR1 and CDR2 from the germline V gene are MNHEY and SVGAGI. Here the CDR3 reads CASSRGQTYEQYF. CDR3 nucleotide sequence: TGTGCCAGCAGCCGAGGACAGACTTACGAGCAGTACTTC.

Concerning this clone itself: This specimen includes other DNA sequences encoding the same CDR3. The V gene is TRBV7-2, the J gene TRBJ2-3; possibly TRBD2 for D (5 bases). The CDR3 contains 14 residues. Trimming took 3 bases from V and 0 from J, leaving 7 bases between them. Germline lookup yields CDR1 SGHTA and CDR2 FQGNSA. CDR3 sequence reads: CASSLDFSTDTQYF. DNA of the CDR3: TGTGCCAGCAGCTTGGACTTTAGCACAGATACGCAGTATTTT.

V usage is TRBV2 and J usage is TRBJ1-5; a possible D gene is TRBD1 (6 bases). The length of the CDR3 is 14 residues. Germline CDR1 reads SNHLY; CDR2 reads FYNNEI. V was shortened by 4 bases and J by 1 base, with 8 bases between the two germline ends. CDR3 sequence: CASSADRSNQPQHF. DNA of the CDR3: TGTGCCAGCAGTGCCGACAGGAGCAATCAGCCCCAGCATTTT.

The J gene is TRBJ1-4, the V gene TRBV11-2; 11 nucleotides match TRBD1. CDR3 size: 18 residues. In germline, CDR1 is SGHAT, CDR2 FQNNGV. V trimming: 1 base; J trimming: 4 bases; junction bases outside the gene matches: 8. CDR3 in amino acids: CASSLGRGQGALNEKLFF. The CDR3, as DNA: TGTGCCAGCAGCTTAGGGAGAGGACAGGGGGCTCTTAATGAAAAACTGTTTTTT. Supplemented by reference TRBV11-2 and TRBJ1-4, the full variable domain reads EAGVAQSPRYKIIEKRQSVAFWCNPISGHATLYWYQQILGQGPKLLIQFQNNGVVDDSQLPKDRFSAERLKGVDSTLKIQPAKLEDSAVYLCASSLGRGQGALNEKLFFGSGTQLSVL.

The CDR3 region is CASSVVGGYNEQFF. The CDR3 DNA is TGTGCCAGCAGCGTAGTGGGGGGATACAATGAGCAGTTCTTC. V and J are TRBV9 and TRBJ2-1; TRBD2 might be the D (6 bases). This CDR3 has 14 residues. Trimming removed 0 bases from V and 4 bases from J, with 8 bases in between. The germline V gene encodes CDR1 SGDLS and CDR2 YYNGEE.

The V and J genes are TRBV6-5 and TRBJ2-3; D remains ambiguous. The germline CDR1 and CDR2 sequences are MNHEY and SVGAGI. The CDR3 runs to 12 residues. V was trimmed by 5 bases and J by 10 bases, leaving 13 bases between them. The CDR3 DNA sequence: TGTGCCAGCAGTCTCTCCGGCGGAGCGCAGTATTTT. This sequence encodes CASSLSGGAQYF.